Shown below are 15 T cell receptor beta chains from a single sample sequenced in a study of molecular identifiers for immune sequencing clone quantification. TCRdb itself ran the PCR reads through MiXCR, one entry per CDR3 protein. Of just over 95,000 distinct CDR3 sequences in the sample, 24% are singletons; the top ten hold approximately 0.91%. What was sequenced was naive CD8+ T cells from blood, with Jurkat cell RNA spiked in. Subset in this sample: FACS-sorted CD8+CD4-CCR7+CD45RA+ naive T cells. The receptor set was obtained from a human donor in good health. Some libraries in this study had Jurkat cell RNA spiked in.

This clonotype has ten or more counts. This chain connects TRBV27 to TRBJ1-1; no firm D call. This CDR3 is 14 amino acids long. V was clipped by 6 bases and J by 1 base, with 12 bases between them. Germline V gene lookup returns CDR1 MNHEY and CDR2 SMNVEV (reference sequence). In DNA form, the CDR3 reads TGTGCCAGCAGAACGTCACCTGAGAACACTGAAGCTTTCTTT. This translates into CASRTSPENTEAFF.

This clonotype occurred many times. V usage is TRBV20-1 and J usage is TRBJ1-5; D is ambiguous. From germline, CDR1 is DFQATT and CDR2 SNEGSKA (reference sequence). The length of the CDR3 is 16 residues. Trimming took 0 bases from V and 0 from J, leaving 12 bases between them. Written as DNA, the CDR3 is TGCAGTGCTAGAGATCAGGCGGGTTATAGCAATCAGCCCCAGCATTTT. This codes for CSARDQAGYSNQPQHF.

The chain recombines TRBV7-2 with TRBJ2-7; 8 nucleotides align to TRBD1. There are 15 residues in the CDR3. Trimming removed 5 bases from V and 3 bases from J; junction bases left unmatched: 9. CDR1 is SGHTA and CDR2 is FQGNSA in the germline V gene. The CDR3 sequence is CASSPDDRGYYEQYF. The CDR3 DNA follows: TGTGCCAGCAGCCCAGACGACAGGGGTTACTACGAGCAGTACTTC.

This clonotype has ten or more counts. The chain links TRBV9 to TRBJ2-3; 7 bases agree with TRBD2. With 7 bases clipped from V and 0 bases from J, the junction kept 8 bases outside the gene matches. The CDR3 loop spans 15 amino acids. Germline V gene lookup returns CDR1 SGDLS and CDR2 YYNGEE. This CDR3 is CASSPSGDSTDTQYF. CDR3 DNA sequence: TGTGCCAGCTCACCCAGCGGGGATAGCACAGATACGCAGTATTTT.

A word on this clonotype: The junction differs from germline at one of its ends, possibly a read error. The J gene is TRBJ1-1, the V gene TRBV7-9; no firm D call. Germline V gives CDR1 SEHNR, CDR2 FQNEAQ (reference sequence). The CDR3 runs 12 residues. The CDR3 DNA reads as TGTGCCAGCAGCTTAGGTGGGCTTGAAGCTTCCTTT. It translates to CASSLGGLEASF. Using reference TRBV7-9 and TRBJ1-1 for the parts outside the CDR3, the full variable domain is DTGVSQNPRHKITKRGQNVTFRCDPISEHNRLYWYRQTLGQGPEFLTYFQNEAQLEKSRLLSDRFSAERPKGSFSTLEIQRTEQGDSAMYLCASSLGGLEASFGQGTRLTVV.

There are many counts of this clonotype. This chain joins TRBV11-2 and TRBJ1-1; weak D call: TRBD1 (5 bases). Deletions cut 3 bases from V and 1 base from J, with 9 bases between. The germline CDR1 and CDR2 sequences are SGHAT and FQNNGV. This CDR3 has 14 residues. DNA of the CDR3: TGTGCCAGCAGCTTGGACGGGGCGAACACTGAAGCTTTCTTT. Its translation is CASSLDGANTEAFF.

This clonotype appeared many times. The chain carries TRBV4-1 and TRBJ2-2; 8 bases line up with TRBD2. Germline CDR1 and CDR2: MGHRA and YSYEKL. The CDR3 has 13 residues. CDR3 residues: CGSGATNTGELFF. CDR3 DNA: TGCGGTAGCGGGGCTACGAACACCGGGGAGCTGTTTTTT.

The chain recombines TRBV20-1 with TRBJ1-1; tentative D call: TRBD1 (6 bases). Per the germline V gene, CDR1 is DFQATT and CDR2 is SNEGSKA (reference sequence). The CDR3 spans 15 residues. Trimming stripped 0 bases from V and 4 bases from J, with 15 bases between. CDR3 loop: CSARDRGLKGTEAFF. DNA for the CDR3: TGCAGTGCTAGAGATAGGGGGTTGAAGGGCACTGAAGCTTTCTTT.

Remarks on this clonotype: Relative to the germline gene, one junction end is altered; a read error may explain this. This sequence joins TRBV19 and TRBJ2-7; the D is unclear. The V gene's germline CDR1 is LNHDA and CDR2 SQIVND (reference sequence). CDR3 length equals 12 residues. CDR3 region: CASSMNVHEQCF. The CDR3 nucleotides read TGTGCCAGTAGTATGAACGTCCACGAGCAGTGCTTC.

V and J are TRBV30 and TRBJ2-3; D ambiguous. The CDR3 contains 12 residues. CDR1 and CDR2 from the germline V gene are GTSNPN and SVGIG (reference sequence). The germline V and J ends were trimmed by 6 bases and 4 bases, with 11 bases remaining between them. The CDR3 DNA reads as TGTGCCTGTGAACTACCCTCAGATACGCAGTATTTT. Residues: CACELPSDTQYF.

The table lists this clonotype with many counts. V gene TRBV12-5 combines with J gene TRBJ2-3; 8 bases align to TRBD1. This CDR3 spans 17 amino acids. After removal of 6 bases from V and 2 bases from J, the junction contained 13 bases not matched to a gene. From germline, CDR1 is LGHNT and CDR2 FRNRAP. This CDR3 is CASGPPGGLFSTDTQYF. As DNA, the CDR3 is TGTGCTAGTGGACCTCCAGGGGGCCTTTTTTCCACAGATACGCAGTATTTT.

This clonotype was found many times. This chain uses TRBV4-1 with TRBJ2-7; D gene ambiguous. Trimming took 2 bases from V and 4 from J, leaving 15 bases between them. CDR3 length: 15 amino acids. The germline V gene encodes CDR1 MGHRA and CDR2 YSYEKL. CDR3: CASSQTGPGEYEQYF. CDR3 sequence (DNA): TGCGCCAGCAGCCAAACCGGGCCAGGAGAGTACGAGCAGTACTTC.

Note on this clonotype: A read error may produce the germline difference seen at one junction end. The gene calls are TRBV5-1 and TRBJ2-5, with 10 bases matching TRBD2. The CDR3 sequence is 15 residues long. Germline values: CDR1 SGHRS, CDR2 YFSETQ. The CDR3 DNA is TGCGCCAGCACTAGCGGGGGAGGCGGGCAAGAGGCCCAGTACTTC. Amino acids: CASTSGGGGQEAQYF. The whole variable domain, filled in from reference TRBV5-1 and TRBJ2-5, reads KAGVTQTPRYLIKTRGQQVTLSCSPISGHRSVSWYQQTPGQGLQFLFEYFSETQRNKGNFPGRFSGRQFSNSRSEMNVSTLELGDSALYLCASTSGGGGQEAQYFGPGTRLLVL.

This clonotype was detected many times. One end of the junction is discordant with germline, which a read error may explain. The chain joins TRBV5-6 to TRBJ2-5, with no clear D. The germline CDR1 and CDR2 sequences are SGHDT and YYEEEE. CDR3 length: 13 residues. This CDR3 reads CASSLGLQETQYF. CDR3 nucleotides: TGCGCCAGCAGCTTGGGCCTTCAAGAGACCCAGTACTTC.

The sample holds one count of this clonotype. One end of the junction varies from germline; a read error may be responsible. J is TRBJ1-5 and V is TRBV4-3; D is uncertain. In germline, CDR1 is LGHNA, CDR2 YSLEER. The CDR3 loop spans 13 amino acids. CDR3 amino acids: CASSQDRGQPPHF. For the CDR3, the DNA is TGCGCCAGCAGCCAAGACCGGGGTCAGCCCCCGCATTTT.